The 18 T cell receptor beta chains below all came from one sample that was sequenced in a study of lymphopenia after photon versus proton radiotherapy. Measured with immunoSEQ multiplex PCR; TCRdb has only the in-frame clones, and not every one. This sample has just over 30,000 clones, with 94% found just once. This sample comprised peripheral blood, obtained from a patient treated with photon-based radiotherapy. All receptors come from a woman between 50 and 59 years old with cholangiocarcinoma.

The chain has TRBV7-9 and TRBJ1-1; D possibly corresponds to TRBD1 (6 bases). Trimming left V 5 bases short and J 2 bases short, with 12 bases between. Germline CDR1 SEHNR, CDR2 FQNEAQ (reference sequence). The CDR3 length is 14 residues. The CDR3 coding sequence is TGTGCCAGCAGCAGAGGGACAAGTAACACTGAAGCTTTCTTT. Translating it yields CASSRGTSNTEAFF. Combining the CDR3 with reference TRBV7-9 and TRBJ1-1 gives the whole variable domain DTGVSQNPRHKITKRGQNVTFRCDPISEHNRLYWYRQTLGQGPEFLTYFQNEAQLEKSRLLSDRFSAERPKGSFSTLEIQRTEQGDSAMYLCASSRGTSNTEAFFGQGTRLTVV.

The rearrangement joins TRBV4-1 to TRBJ2-5; TRBD2 aligns across 9 bases. The CDR3 loop spans 18 amino acids. Looked up from germline, CDR1 is MGHRA and CDR2 is YSYEKL. V trimming: 0 bases; J trimming: 4 bases; junction bases outside the gene matches: 12. The CDR3 sequence is CASSQDQAGGAQGETQYF. CDR3 nucleotides: TGCGCCAGCAGCCAAGATCAGGCGGGGGGGGCCCAGGGAGAGACCCAGTACTTC.

The rearrangement links TRBV5-4 to TRBJ2-3; D gene ambiguous. CDR3 length equals 12 residues. Trimming removed 4 bases at V and 6 bases at J, with 9 bases between. Germline CDR1 and CDR2: SGHNT and YYREEE (reference sequence). This CDR3 reads CASSHLGDTQYF. CDR3 DNA: TGTGCCAGCAGCCATCTAGGGGATACGCAGTATTTT.

The genes are TRBV13 and TRBJ2-2; 15 nucleotides line up with TRBD2. This CDR3 has 18 amino acids. Germline loops: CDR1 PRHDT, CDR2 FYEKMQ (reference sequence). V was clipped by 4 bases and J by 1 base; unmatched bases: 4. CDR3: CASSWGLAGGLNTGELFF. CDR3 coding DNA: TGTGCCAGCAGCTGGGGACTAGCGGGGGGCTTGAACACCGGGGAGCTGTTTTTT.

The chain uses TRBV15 and TRBJ2-1, with TRBD1 as a possible D gene (6 bases). This CDR3 has 14 residues. The ends were cut back, 6 bases at V and 3 bases at J, with 12 bases in the middle. Germline assignment: CDR1 LNHNV and CDR2 YYDKDF (reference sequence). CDR3 sequence (DNA): TGTGCCACCAGGTCAGGACAGAGCTACAATGAGCAGTTCTTC. Its protein is CATRSGQSYNEQFF.

The chain uses TRBV18 and TRBJ1-2, with 7 positions matching TRBD1. The germline V gene has CDR1 KGHSH and CDR2 LQKENI. Trimming removed 0 bases from V and 4 bases from J; junction bases left unmatched: 2. The CDR3 totals 14 residues. CDR3 DNA: TGTGCCAGCTCACCACCGGGACAGCCCTATGGCTACACCTTC. This codes for CASSPPGQPYGYTF. Using reference TRBV18 and TRBJ1-2 for the parts outside the CDR3, the full variable domain is NAGVMQNPRHLVRRRGQEARLRCSPMKGHSHVYWYRQLPEEGLKFMVYLQKENIIDESGMPKERFSAEFPKEGPSILRIQQVVRGDSAAYFCASSPPGQPYGYTFGSGTRLTVV.

This clone showed up just a few times. V is TRBV2 and J is TRBJ1-5; the D is unclear. This CDR3 region has 13 residues. CDR1 is SNHLY and CDR2 is FYNNEI in the germline V gene. Trimming pared 6 bases from V and 0 bases from J, leaving 6 bases between. The CDR3 coding sequence is TGTGCCAGCAGCAGAGATAGCAATCAGCCCCAGCATTTT. Amino acid sequence: CASSRDSNQPQHF.

CDR3 DNA: TGTGCCAGCAATGACAGGGGTGGCAATCAGCCCCAGCATTTT. It is translated as CASNDRGGNQPQHF. The chain combines TRBV27 with TRBJ1-5; TRBD1 matches 8 bases. The CDR3 is 14 amino acids. J lost 2 bases, V lost 7 bases, and 4 bases had no gene match. Per germline, CDR1 MNHEY and CDR2 SMNVEV (reference sequence).

The V call is TRBV5-4, the J call TRBJ2-1; 8 bases align to TRBD2. Trimming cost V 2 bases and J 3 bases; bases outside gene matches: 10. From germline, CDR1 is SGHNT and CDR2 YYREEE (reference sequence). The CDR3 runs to 17 residues. In DNA, the CDR3 is TGTGCCAGCAGCTTCGGGCCCGGACTAGCCAACTACAATGAGCAGTTCTTC. It codes for CASSFGPGLANYNEQFF.

The chain carries TRBV5-1 and TRBJ1-6; D is perhaps TRBD1 (5 bases). CDR1 and CDR2 from the germline V gene are SGHRS and YFSETQ. This CDR3 comprises 16 residues. Trimming took off 2 bases at V and 9 bases at J, with 18 bases between the two ends. This chain's CDR3 is CASSLRDGDSSSPLHF. CDR3 nucleotide sequence: TGCGCCAGCAGCTTAAGGGACGGGGACTCGAGTTCACCCCTCCACTTT.

V gene TRBV2 combines with J gene TRBJ1-1; no reliable D call. The CDR3 covers 15 residues. Trimming removed 6 bases at V and 0 bases at J, with 14 bases between. Germline loops: CDR1 SNHLY, CDR2 FYNNEI. The CDR3 loop reads CASREPGSLNTEAFF. The CDR3 DNA is TGTGCCAGCAGGGAACCTGGGAGCCTGAACACTGAAGCTTTCTTT. Combining the CDR3 with reference TRBV2 and TRBJ1-1 gives the whole variable domain EPEVTQTPSHQVTQMGQEVILRCVPISNHLYFYWYRQILGQKVEFLVSFYNNEISEKSEIFDDQFSVERPDGSNFTLKIRSTKLEDSAMYFCASREPGSLNTEAFFGQGTRLTVV.

The gene calls are TRBV7-8 and TRBJ1-4; 10 bases map to TRBD1. The CDR3 has 18 residues. Trimming at V came to 4 bases and at J to 0 bases, leaving 8 bases not matched to a gene. Germline CDR1 reads SGHVS; CDR2 reads FQNEAQ. CDR3 loop: CASSSRAGQGATNEKLFF. The CDR3 coding sequence is TGTGCCAGCAGCTCGAGGGCCGGACAGGGGGCAACTAATGAAAAACTGTTTTTT.

This clone was picked up one time. This chain links TRBV11-2 with TRBJ2-7, with D perhaps TRBD2 (7 bases). The CDR3 contains 17 residues. Germline V gene data show CDR1 as SGHAT and CDR2 as FQNNGV. Trimming left V 7 bases short and J 0 bases short, with 22 bases between. CDR3 DNA sequence: TGTGCCAGCACATTTTCGGTAGGGGGGGTGAGCTCCTACGAGCAGTACTTC. Encoded protein: CASTFSVGGVSSYEQYF.

The V call is TRBV2, the J call TRBJ2-7; D unclear. The CDR3 sequence is 12 residues long. From germline, CDR1 is SNHLY and CDR2 FYNNEI. Trimming pared 6 bases from V and 0 bases from J, leaving 6 bases between. CDR3 sequence (DNA): TGTGCCAGCAGACAGAGCTCCTACGAGCAGTACTTC. Translation: CASRQSSYEQYF.

This chain connects TRBV5-4 to TRBJ2-7; D possibly corresponds to TRBD1 (6 bases). The CDR3 is made up of 15 amino acids. The V end lost 2 bases, the J end lost 1 base, and 13 bases lay between the germline ends. Germline assignment: CDR1 SGHNT and CDR2 YYREEE (reference sequence). CDR3 coding DNA: TGTGCCAGCAGCTTAACAGGGCTGAGGTCCTACGAGCAGTACTTC. It yields the protein CASSLTGLRSYEQYF.

J is TRBJ1-3 and V is TRBV11-2; TRBD1 matches at 11 bases. J was trimmed by 3 bases and V by 5 bases; bases with no gene match: 0. Germline CDR1 reads SGHAT; CDR2 reads FQNNGV. CDR3 size: 14 residues. Here the CDR3 DNA reads TGTGCCAGCAGCGGGACAGGGGGTGGAAACACCATATATTTT. The encoded protein is CASSGTGGGNTIYF.

The chain recombines TRBV6-6 with TRBJ2-2, with TRBD1 matching over 7 bases. V lost 6 bases and J lost 0; bases outside the gene matches: 7. The CDR3 has 16 residues. CDR1 is MNHNY, CDR2 SVGAGI, per germline (reference sequence). The CDR3 is CASRPPGQSNTGELFF. The CDR3, as DNA: TGTGCCAGCAGGCCGCCGGGACAGTCGAACACCGGGGAGCTGTTTTTT.

The rearrangement uses TRBV5-1 and TRBJ1-3; D unresolved. In germline, CDR1 is SGHRS, CDR2 YFSETQ. V was trimmed by 2 bases and J by 2 bases, leaving 8 bases between them. CDR3 length: 14 residues. CDR3 sequence: CASSFGKPGNTIYF. DNA for the CDR3: TGCGCCAGCAGCTTCGGGAAGCCTGGAAACACCATATATTTT.